One sample yielded the 29 T cell receptor beta chains listed below, sequenced in a study of blood T cell repertoires in COVID-19. Measured with immunoSEQ multiplex PCR; TCRdb has only the in-frame clones, and not every one. The table has more than 300,000 clones, about 90% seen once. Sequences were obtained from peripheral blood. The receptor set was obtained from a woman between 25 and 40 years old with COVID-19, enrolled during active disease.

This clone was counted once. V and J are TRBV7-2 and TRBJ2-5; 8 nucleotides match TRBD1. J gave up 4 bases and V 5 bases, and 3 bases lay outside the gene matches. This CDR3 has 13 residues. Germline V gene sequence: CDR1 SGHTA, CDR2 FQGNSA. The CDR3 DNA reads TGTGCCAGCAGCCCCGACAGGGGAGAGACCCAGTACTTC. It yields the protein CASSPDRGETQYF. The whole variable domain, remainder taken from reference TRBV7-2 and TRBJ2-5, is GAGVSQSPSNKVTEKGKDVELRCDPISGHTALYWYRQSLGQGLEFLIYFQGNSAPDKSGLPSDRFSAERTGGSVSTLTIQRTQQEDSAVYLCASSPDRGETQYFGPGTRLLVL.

V usage is TRBV7-2 and J usage is TRBJ2-2; D perhaps matches TRBD2 (5 bases). This CDR3 is 14 amino acids long. The V gene's germline CDR1 is SGHTA and CDR2 FQGNSA. V lost 4 bases and J lost 4, with 10 bases in between. CDR3 coding DNA: TGTGCCAGCAGCTCCGGACTGGCCACCGGGGAGCTGTTTTTT. It specifies CASSSGLATGELFF.

This chain links TRBV6-2 or TRBV6-3 with TRBJ2-2; the D gene is possibly TRBD1 (6 bases). This CDR3 has 16 amino acids. CDR1 and CDR2 (germline): MNHEY, SVGEGT. Trimming took off 2 bases at V and 3 bases at J, with 13 bases between the two ends. The CDR3 loop is CASSYTHTGYTGELFF. The CDR3 bases are TGTGCCAGCAGTTACACGCATACAGGGTACACCGGGGAGCTGTTTTTT.

The chain combines TRBV10-2 with TRBJ2-1; a possible D gene is TRBD2 (7 bases). The CDR3 spans 15 residues. Germline V CDR1 and CDR2: WSHSY, SAAADI. V was cut by 4 bases and J by 7 bases, with 17 bases left in between. Written as DNA, the CDR3 is TGCGCCAGCAGTGGGGGGGGCGGCCTGAGGAATGAGCAGTTCTTC. It yields the protein CASSGGGGLRNEQFF.

This clone was counted a single time. The gene calls are TRBV27 and TRBJ1-6; maybe TRBD1 (6 bases). The CDR3 is made up of 15 amino acids. The V and J ends lost 3 bases and 7 bases respectively, with 13 bases between them. Germline CDR1 reads MNHEY; CDR2 reads SMNVEV (reference sequence). Written as DNA, the CDR3 is TGTGCCAGCAGTTTGGGGGCAGGGACAAATTCACCCCTCCACTTT. Its translation: CASSLGAGTNSPLHF.

This clone was observed a handful of times. The V gene is TRBV19, the J gene TRBJ1-3; no reliable D call. Trimming cost V 3 bases and J 7 bases, with 4 bases left between them. CDR1 and CDR2 (germline): LNHDA, SQIVND (reference sequence). This CDR3 region has 11 residues. The CDR3 nucleotides are TGTGCCAGTAGTATTCGGAACACCATATATTTT. This sequence encodes CASSIRNTIYF.

This chain links TRBV27 with TRBJ1-5, with 9 bases fitting TRBD1. CDR1 and CDR2 from the germline V gene are MNHEY and SMNVEV (reference sequence). CDR3 length equals 15 residues. The V segment lost 6 bases and the J segment 2 bases; nucleotides outside the gene matches: 5. The CDR3 nucleotides are TGTGCCAGCAGCAAAACAGGGGGCGGCAATCAGCCCCAGCATTTT. Translation gives CASSKTGGGNQPQHF.

This clone was detected only a few times. The chain is built from TRBV6-5 and TRBJ1-1; D might be TRBD1 (5 bases). Between the trimmed V and J ends, which lost 5 bases and 4 bases, there was a span of 14 bases. The germline gives CDR1 MNHEY, CDR2 SVGAGI. CDR3 length: 14 amino acids. CDR3 amino acids: CASSSRGGVTEAFF. CDR3 DNA: TGTGCCAGCAGTAGTCGGGGGGGGGTCACTGAAGCTTTCTTT.

This rearrangement joins TRBV5-4 to TRBJ2-5; D remains unclear. Germline CDR1 and CDR2: SGHNT and YYREEE (reference sequence). V lost 1 base to trimming and J lost 5 bases, with 9 bases between them. The CDR3 loop spans 13 amino acids. This CDR3 reads CASSLFSMETQYF. In DNA, the CDR3 is TGTGCCAGCAGCTTGTTTAGCATGGAGACCCAGTACTTC.

A few counts support this clone. V is TRBV5-4 and J is TRBJ2-5, with D uncertain. V was trimmed by 4 bases and J by 2 bases, leaving 9 bases between them. This CDR3 spans 13 amino acids. Germline V lookup: CDR1 SGHNT, CDR2 YYREEE (reference sequence). CDR3 sequence reads: CASSPDLQETQYF. CDR3 DNA: TGTGCCAGCAGCCCTGACTTGCAAGAGACCCAGTACTTC.

The J gene is TRBJ1-5, the V gene TRBV2; TRBD1 is a possible D gene (5 bases). The V gene's germline CDR1 is SNHLY and CDR2 FYNNEI. Between the trimmed V and J ends, which lost 4 bases and 4 bases, there was a span of 17 bases. This CDR3 has 16 residues. CDR3 sequence reads: CASSGRDSLGNQPQHF. The DNA of the CDR3 is TGTGCCAGCAGTGGGAGGGACTCCCTGGGAAATCAGCCCCAGCATTTT.

The CDR3 DNA reads as TGTGCCAGCAGTGACGCGGGGGTTAACACTGAAGCTTTCTTT. Its protein is CASSDAGVNTEAFF. The V call is TRBV2, the J call TRBJ1-1, with a possible D match to TRBD1 (5 bases). The CDR3 has 14 amino acids. V was pared by 3 bases and J by 2 bases, with 10 bases between. Germline V lookup: CDR1 SNHLY, CDR2 FYNNEI.

The gene calls are TRBV7-3 and TRBJ2-3; 14 bases align to TRBD2. This CDR3 spans 15 amino acids. The V and J ends lost 5 bases and 6 bases, in that order; junction bases with no gene match: 4. CDR1 and CDR2 from the germline V gene are SGHTA and FQGTGA. The CDR3 here is CASSMGLAGVDTQYF. The DNA of the CDR3 is TGTGCCAGCAGCATGGGACTAGCGGGAGTTGATACGCAGTATTTT.

This rearrangement joins TRBV27 to TRBJ1-6, with 7 positions matching TRBD1. Germline V gene sequence: CDR1 MNHEY, CDR2 SMNVEV (reference sequence). The V gene end was trimmed by 2 bases and the J gene end by 9 bases; junction bases not matched to a gene: 7. The CDR3 consists of 15 residues. The CDR3 nucleotides read TGTGCCAGCAGTTTAAGACAGGGATTGAGTTCACCCCTCCACTTT. It yields the protein CASSLRQGLSSPLHF.

The chain carries TRBV30 and TRBJ1-1; 7 nucleotides line up with TRBD1. CDR3 length equals 13 residues. Unmatched junction bases numbered 5, after V lost 4 bases and J lost 3 bases. Germline V gene data show CDR1 as GTSNPN and CDR2 as SVGIG (reference sequence). CDR3 loop: CAWMGQSYTEAFF. CDR3 nucleotides: TGTGCCTGGATGGGACAGTCGTACACTGAAGCTTTCTTT.

The rearrangement uses TRBV30 and TRBJ1-1, with D uncertain. Trimming cost V 3 bases and J 2 bases, with 4 bases left between them. CDR1 GTSNPN and CDR2 SVGIG come from the germline V gene (reference sequence). The CDR3 has 11 residues. The CDR3 DNA reads TGTGCCTGGAGCCGTAACACTGAAGCTTTCTTT. Translating it yields CAWSRNTEAFF. Drawing the rest from reference TRBV30 and TRBJ1-1, the complete variable domain is SQTIHQWPATLVQPVGSPLSLECTVEGTSNPNLYWYRQAAGRGLQLLFYSVGIGQISSEVPQNLSASRPQDRQFILSSKKLLLSDSGFYLCAWSRNTEAFFGQGTRLTVV.

The rearrangement uses TRBV4-3 and TRBJ1-5; no definite D call. The CDR3 sequence is 13 residues long. The germline gives CDR1 LGHNA, CDR2 YSLEER. Deletions cut 3 bases from V and 7 bases from J, with 10 bases between. The CDR3 sequence: CASSQDQAQPQHF. The CDR3, as DNA: TGCGCCAGCAGCCAGGATCAGGCCCAGCCCCAGCATTTT.

The rearrangement uses TRBV15 and TRBJ2-5; 11 positions agree with TRBD2. The CDR3 contains 18 residues. Germline trimming cut 1 base from V and 5 bases from J; bases unmatched to any gene: 12. Germline values: CDR1 LNHNV, CDR2 YYDKDF (reference sequence). CDR3 in DNA: TGTGCCACCAGCAGAGGACGAGGTAGCGGGAGGGCCTTGGAGACCCAGTACTTC. Amino acids: CATSRGRGSGRALETQYF.

The V and J genes are TRBV28 and TRBJ2-2, with D hard to call. CDR3 length: 11 residues. Trimming pared 3 bases from V and 8 bases from J, leaving 4 bases between. CDR1 is MDHEN and CDR2 is SYDVKM in the germline V gene. CDR3 region: CASSFQGELFF. DNA for the CDR3: TGTGCCAGCAGTTTCCAAGGGGAGCTGTTTTTT.

The V call is TRBV29-1, the J call TRBJ1-6; TRBD1 is a possible D gene (5 bases). The CDR3 has 12 amino acids. Germline CDR1 reads SQVTM; CDR2 reads ANQGSEA. The V gene lost 4 bases and the J gene lost 6 bases, with 7 bases spanning the gap. The DNA of the CDR3 is TGCAGCGTTGGGGGCGGTAATTCACCCCTCCACTTT. As protein: CSVGGGNSPLHF.

The CDR3 is CASRRDSGRLEAFF. The CDR3 bases are TGCGCCAGCAGGAGGGACAGCGGTAGGCTTGAAGCTTTCTTT. The chain is built from TRBV5-1 and TRBJ1-1; 7 bases agree with TRBD1. The CDR3 consists of 14 residues. Germline CDR1 is SGHRS and CDR2 is YFSETQ. Germline trimming cut 5 bases from V and 7 bases from J; bases unmatched to any gene: 11.

The chain joins TRBV9 to TRBJ2-1; 10 bases agree with TRBD2. The length of the CDR3 is 17 residues. Germline trimming cut 4 bases from V and 7 bases from J; bases unmatched to any gene: 14. CDR1 is SGDLS and CDR2 is YYNGEE in the germline V gene. As DNA, the CDR3 is TGTGCCAGCAGCTTGAATCTCCTAGCGGGAGATCTAAATGAGCAGTTCTTC. This translates into CASSLNLLAGDLNEQFF.

The V gene is TRBV29-1, the J gene TRBJ2-7; 8 positions match TRBD2. V shed 6 bases and J 6 bases; nucleotides not matched to a gene: 10. Germline V gives CDR1 SQVTM, CDR2 ANQGSEA. The CDR3 consists of 13 residues. In DNA, the CDR3 is TGCAGCGTGGCCCCGGGGGGGCTGGTCGAGCAGTACTTC. Translated: CSVAPGGLVEQYF.

The CDR3 loop reads CASSLGGQGFNQPQHF. The CDR3 DNA follows: TGTGCCAGCAGCTTAGGGGGGCAGGGGTTCAATCAGCCCCAGCATTTT. The chain couples TRBV7-9 to TRBJ1-5; D perhaps matches TRBD1 (6 bases). The germline V gene encodes CDR1 SEHNR and CDR2 FQNEAQ (reference sequence). V shed 1 base and J shed 3 bases, with 13 bases lying between them. CDR3 length: 16 residues.

J is TRBJ2-2 and V is TRBV5-1, with D perhaps matching TRBD1 (6 bases). The germline V and J ends were trimmed by 3 bases and 8 bases, with 8 bases remaining between them. This CDR3 is built from 12 residues. Germline loops: CDR1 SGHRS, CDR2 YFSETQ. Here the CDR3 DNA reads TGCGCCAGCAGCTCCGGGACAGGGGAGCTGTTTTTT. Amino acid sequence: CASSSGTGELFF. Using reference TRBV5-1 and TRBJ2-2 for the parts outside the CDR3, the full variable domain is KAGVTQTPRYLIKTRGQQVTLSCSPISGHRSVSWYQQTPGQGLQFLFEYFSETQRNKGNFPGRFSGRQFSNSRSEMNVSTLELGDSALYLCASSSGTGELFFGEGSRLTVL.

The V gene is TRBV6-5, the J gene TRBJ2-2; a possible D gene is TRBD2 (6 bases). Trimming took 11 bases from V and 4 from J, leaving 20 bases between them. The length of the CDR3 is 15 residues. Germline values: CDR1 MNHEY, CDR2 SVGAGI. The CDR3: CAYSPREISTGELFF. Written as DNA, the CDR3 is TGTGCCTACAGCCCCCGGGAGATCAGCACCGGGGAGCTGTTTTTT.

The chain couples TRBV9 to TRBJ2-7; 8 bases align to TRBD2. V shed 4 bases, J shed 5 bases, and the junction held 11 bases outside the gene matches. CDR1 SGDLS and CDR2 YYNGEE come from the germline V gene. The CDR3 covers 15 residues. This chain's CDR3 is CASSPTGREVDEQYF. The CDR3 nucleotides read TGTGCCAGCAGCCCCACCGGGCGGGAGGTAGACGAGCAGTACTTC.

The chain employs TRBV4-2 and TRBJ1-1; D remains ambiguous. Per the germline V gene, CDR1 is LGHNA and CDR2 is YNFKEQ. The CDR3 spans 16 residues. V lost 0 bases and J lost 1, with 12 bases in between. Here the CDR3 DNA reads TGTGCCAGCAGCCAAGATAGTATCGCTTCGAACACTGAAGCTTTCTTT. Protein: CASSQDSIASNTEAFF.

The CDR3 DNA reads as TGTGCCAGTAGTACGGGACTAGCGGGAGGCGAGCAGTACTTC. It encodes CASSTGLAGGEQYF. The gene calls are TRBV19 and TRBJ2-7; TRBD2 matches at 15 bases. J lost 6 bases, V lost 4 bases, and 1 base had no gene match. This CDR3 is 14 amino acids long. From germline, CDR1 is LNHDA and CDR2 SQIVND (reference sequence).